This T cell receptor beta chain was recovered during a study of identical twins. Findings and limits, study-wide: A partial confounding effect on zero-insertion analyses could come from invariant MAIT and iNKT cells. Whereas memory repertoires showed no such difference, abundant cord blood beta clonotypes carried fewer insertions. Twins showed weaker excess sharing in their beta out-of-frame sequences.

A remark on this clonotype: The antigen is undetermined.

TCRdb re-analysed the 5' RACE reads in MiXCR, keeping a single row per CDR3 protein. This table holds about 700,000 distinct CDR3 sequences, less than 10% found once. From germline, CDR1 is SGHDN and CDR2 FVKESK. The CDR3 length is 15 residues. Trimming took off 0 bases at V and 0 bases at J, with 9 bases between the two ends. Another study also made use of these data, one on yellow fever vaccine responses in identical twins.

This rearrangement joins TRBV14 to TRBJ2-7; perhaps D is TRBD1 or TRBD2 (5 bases each). The origin of this receptor is a young woman in good health. The sequenced sample was PBMCs. The CDR3 loop reads CASSQEGTPSYEQYF. The DNA for the CDR3 is TGTGCCAGCAGCCAAGAGGGGACGCCCTCCTACGAGCAGTACTTC.